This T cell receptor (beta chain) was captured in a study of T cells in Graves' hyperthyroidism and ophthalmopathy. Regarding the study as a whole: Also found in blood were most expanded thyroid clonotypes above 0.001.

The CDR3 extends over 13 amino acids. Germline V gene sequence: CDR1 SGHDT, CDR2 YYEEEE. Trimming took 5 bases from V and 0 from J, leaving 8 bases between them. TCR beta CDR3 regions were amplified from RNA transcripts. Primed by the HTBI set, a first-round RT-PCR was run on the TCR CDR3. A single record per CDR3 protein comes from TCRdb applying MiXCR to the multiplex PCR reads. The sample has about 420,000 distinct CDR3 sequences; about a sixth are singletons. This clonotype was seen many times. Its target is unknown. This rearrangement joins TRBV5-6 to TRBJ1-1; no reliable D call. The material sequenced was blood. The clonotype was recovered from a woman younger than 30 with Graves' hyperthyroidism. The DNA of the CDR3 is TGTGCCAGCAGACGGGCCTTGAACACTGAAGCTTTCTTT. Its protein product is CASRRALNTEAFF.